These T cell receptor beta chains were read from a single sample in a study of shared clonotypes between healthy human individuals. Clones were read by immunoSEQ multiplex PCR, and TCRdb kept only the in-frame ones, dropping some. The sample contains more than 2,000,000 clones, around 90% of which appear only once. Sequencing used naive CD4+ T cells sorted from blood. The receptors stem from a man aged 18-30 years in good health. CDR3s include the opening cysteine and the closing phenylalanine or tryptophan. Fields, in order: clone size, V gene, J gene, D gene, CDR3 DNA, CDR3 protein. A D gene is named only where the DNA matches it firmly. Expanded clones are given a class, and other clones once, few, many or no size at all.

.	TRBV7-3	TRBJ2-1	.	TGTGCCAGCAGCCGTGGACCCAACAATGAGCAGTTCTTC	CASSRGPNNEQFF
.	TRBV9	TRBJ2-1	TRBD2	TGTGCCAGCAGCGACGGGACTAGCGGGGGGGCCGTAAGGCAGTTCTTC	CASSDGTSGGAVRQFF
once	TRBV27	TRBJ2-3	TRBD2	TGTGCCAGCAGTTCCCAGAGGATTAGCGGGATAACAGATACGCAGTATTTT	CASSSQRISGITDTQYF
few	TRBV6-5	TRBJ1-1	TRBD1	TGTGCCAGCAGCAGTAACAGGGGGAACACTGAAGCTTTCTTT	CASSSNRGNTEAFF
.	TRBV6-6	TRBJ1-2	.	TGTGCCAGCAAACTATCCGGGCAGACTAACTATGGCTACACCTTC	CASKLSGQTNYGYTF
.	TRBV30	TRBJ2-5	.	TGTGCCTGGAGTGTACGCAGGTCCGAGACCCAGTACTTC	CAWSVRRSETQYF
.	TRBV6-5	TRBJ1-1	TRBD1	TGTGCCAGCAGTCCAGACAGGGGTACGGGCACTGAAGCTTTCTTT	CASSPDRGTGTEAFF
.	TRBV5-4	TRBJ1-6	TRBD1	TGTGCCAGCAGCTTGAGGGACAGGGTCAATTCACCCCTCCACTTT	CASSLRDRVNSPLHF
.	TRBV10-2	TRBJ2-7	TRBD1	TGCGCCGTCGGACAGGGGGCGCCTTACGAGCAGTACTTC	CAVGQGAPYEQYF
.	TRBV30	TRBJ2-7	.	TGTGCCTGGAGTGTAGACAGGTCCTACGAGCAGTACTTC	CAWSVDRSYEQYF
.	TRBV7-2	TRBJ2-3	.	TGTGCCAGCAGCTCCCCGATAGCCACAGATACGCAGTATTTT	CASSSPIATDTQYF
once	TRBV6-5	TRBJ1-4	TRBD1	TGTGCCAGCAGACCCGGGACAGGGGTTGAAAAACTGTTTTTT	CASRPGTGVEKLFF
.	TRBV7-2	TRBJ2-4	.	TGTGCCAGCAGCTTACAGTCTATCGACATTCAGTACTTC	CASSLQSIDIQYF
once	TRBV2	TRBJ2-1	.	TGTGCCAGCAGACGGGAAGGCTACAATGAGCAGTTCTTC	CASRREGYNEQFF
few	TRBV5-4	TRBJ1-1	.	TGTGCCAGCAGCTTGGAGACAGGAAGGAACACTGAAGCTTTCTTT	CASSLETGRNTEAFF
.	TRBV27	TRBJ2-6	.	TGTGCCAGCAGACAGGGGGGGTCTGGGGCCAACGTCCTGACTTTC	CASRQGGSGANVLTF
.	TRBV28	TRBJ2-5	.	TGTGCCAGCACTTACAGGGTTCGGTCAGAGACCCAGTACTTC	CASTYRVRSETQYF
.	TRBV30	TRBJ2-7	.	TGTGCCTGGAGTGTACGCAGGGGCTACGAGCAGTACTTC	CAWSVRRGYEQYF
.	TRBV2	TRBJ2-2	.	TGTGCCAGCATGGGGTACGGGGAGCTGTTTTTT	CASMGYGELFF
.	TRBV11-1	TRBJ2-3	.	TGTGCCAGCAGCTTGTGGGATACGCAGTATTTT	CASSLWDTQYF
.	TRBV11-3	TRBJ2-5	.	TGTGCCAGCAGCTACGACCGTAAAGAGACCCAGTACTTC	CASSYDRKETQYF
.	TRBV7-8	TRBJ1-1	TRBD1	TGTGCCAGCAGCCGGGACAGGGGAACTGAAGCTTTCTTT	CASSRDRGTEAFF
.	TRBV5-6	TRBJ2-1	.	TGTGCCAGCAGCTTATCCGGAGAGCAGTTCTTC	CASSLSGEQFF
.	TRBV7-2	TRBJ2-7	TRBD2	TGTGCCAGCAGCTTAACTAGCGGGAGCGGGTCTTACGAGCAGTACTTC	CASSLTSGSGSYEQYF
.	TRBV10-2	TRBJ1-6	.	TGCGCCAGCAGAGACGATCGGGGAGATGACTATAATTCACCCCTCCACTTT	CASRDDRGDDYNSPLHF
.	TRBV19	TRBJ1-5	.	TGTGCCAGTAGTATAATTAATCAGCCCCAGCATTTT	CASSIINQPQHF
.	TRBV10-3	TRBJ1-2	TRBD1	TGTGCCATCAGTGAGTCCGGGACAGGGTCGGGCTATGGCTACACCTTC	CAISESGTGSGYGYTF
.	TRBV9	TRBJ1-1	.	TGTGCCAGCACCCCATGGCAGGGCCCCACTGAAGCTTTCTTT	CASTPWQGPTEAFF
.	TRBV5-4	TRBJ2-5	.	TGTGCCAGCAGCGTTAACAGCCAAGAGACCCAGTACTTC	CASSVNSQETQYF
.	TRBV4-3	TRBJ2-4	TRBD1	TGCGCCAGCAGCCAAGACCTCGGTGGGACAGACATAGCCAAAAACATTCAGTACTTC	CASSQDLGGTDIAKNIQYF
.	TRBV5-1	TRBJ2-1	TRBD2	TGCGCCAGCAGCATAGGGACTAGCGGCCCGGCGGTTTACAATGAGCAGTTCTTC	CASSIGTSGPAVYNEQFF
.	TRBV2	TRBJ2-1	.	TGTGCCAGCAGCCGGGAGAGCCAATACAATGAGCAGTTCTTC	CASSRESQYNEQFF
.	TRBV2	TRBJ1-5	.	TGTGCCAGCAGCGGACAGCCGTCGAGCAATCAGCCCCAGCATTTT	CASSGQPSSNQPQHF
.	TRBV7-2	TRBJ2-3	.	TGTGCCAGCAGCTCCGGGACGGGCACAGATACGCAGTATTTT	CASSSGTGTDTQYF
once	TRBV6-5	TRBJ2-7	TRBD1	TGTGCCAGCAGTTATCCCGACAGGGGGCATATGGAGCAGTACTTC	CASSYPDRGHMEQYF
.	TRBV11-2	TRBJ1-3	.	TGTGCCAGCAGCTTAGGGCGCTCTGGAAACACCATATATTTT	CASSLGRSGNTIYF
.	TRBV5-1	TRBJ1-2	TRBD1	TGCGCCAGCAGCCCGACAGGGTTTAACTATGGCTACACCTTC	CASSPTGFNYGYTF
.	TRBV7-9	TRBJ2-2	TRBD1	TGTGCCAGCAGCGAACAGGGGAGTACCGGGGAGCTGTTTTTT	CASSEQGSTGELFF
.	TRBV5-1	TRBJ1-5	.	TGCGCCAGCAGCTCAGGGGCGGAGGGCAATCAGCCCCAGCATTTT	CASSSGAEGNQPQHF
.	TRBV5-8	TRBJ1-2	.	TGTGCCAGCAACTTAAATCCACGAAAGACCTATGGCTACACCTTC	CASNLNPRKTYGYTF
.	TRBV29-1	TRBJ2-7	TRBD2	TGCAGCGTGGTAACCGGGACTACCGTCACCTACGAGCAGTACTTC	CSVVTGTTVTYEQYF
.	TRBV6-5	TRBJ1-4	.	TGTGCCAGCAGCAGGGATGAAAAACTGTTTTTT	CASSRDEKLFF
once	TRBV5-4	TRBJ2-3	TRBD2	TGTGCCAGCAGCTCGACTAGGGGACTAACTGATACGCAGTATTTT	CASSSTRGLTDTQYF